The text below deals with one T cell receptor beta chain. Its specificity is unknown. This specimen comes from a study of blood T cells in healthy people across ages. General study points: More naive CD4+ cells and higher diversity were found in long-lived than in aged donors. It was found that TCR beta diversity correlated strongly with the percentage of naive T cells.

Together with a sample-barcoded 5' primer, a J-beta primer mix was included in a second PCR lasting about 7 to 11 cycles. A template-switch adaptor that had 12 random nucleotides put a tag on each cDNA molecule. MiXCR, applied by TCRdb to the 5' RACE reads, yields one record per CDR3 protein. The repertoire holds around 1.7 million distinct CDR3 sequences, with roughly 27% as singletons. There were at least 5.5 micrograms of total RNA extracted from every sample. The sample taken for sequencing was blood. This clonotype was sampled from a woman in her 30s in good health.

The CDR3 is CASSEAALGTVYEQYF. CDR3 nucleotides: TGTGCCAGCAGTGAAGCAGCACTAGGGACAGTTTACGAGCAGTACTTC. V and J are TRBV6-1 and TRBJ2-7; 7 bases are a match to TRBD1. The V segment lost 0 bases and the J segment 4 bases; nucleotides outside the gene matches: 9. The CDR3 covers 16 residues. Germline assignment: CDR1 MNHNS and CDR2 SASEGT.